This T cell receptor beta chain was identified in a study of blood T cells in healthy people across ages. Trimming removed 1 base from V and 0 bases from J, with 8 bases in between. CDR3 length: 14 amino acids. Germline V gene data show CDR1 as SGHRS and CDR2 as YFSETQ. This clonotype was found a few times. The target antigen is unknown. The study's findings and limits: Calculation of diversity from one million T cells yielded estimates considered to be underestimates. Higher diversity, along with more naive CD4+ cells, distinguished long-lived donors from aged donors.

A second PCR, run for about 7 to 12 cycles, used a sample-barcoded 5' primer plus a J-beta primer mix. All cDNA molecules were each tagged by a template-switch adaptor with 12 random nucleotides. MiXCR was run by TCRdb on the 5' RACE reads, yielding one entry per CDR3 protein. The table lists hundreds of thousands of distinct CDR3 sequences, roughly 64% of them singletons. This TCR was sampled from a man aged 30 to 39 in good health. The chain is built from TRBV5-1 and TRBJ2-7; D is ambiguous. The sample taken for sequencing was blood. This CDR3 reads CASSLQTSSYEQYF. The DNA of the CDR3 is TGCGCCAGCAGCTTGCAGACGAGCTCCTACGAGCAGTACTTC.